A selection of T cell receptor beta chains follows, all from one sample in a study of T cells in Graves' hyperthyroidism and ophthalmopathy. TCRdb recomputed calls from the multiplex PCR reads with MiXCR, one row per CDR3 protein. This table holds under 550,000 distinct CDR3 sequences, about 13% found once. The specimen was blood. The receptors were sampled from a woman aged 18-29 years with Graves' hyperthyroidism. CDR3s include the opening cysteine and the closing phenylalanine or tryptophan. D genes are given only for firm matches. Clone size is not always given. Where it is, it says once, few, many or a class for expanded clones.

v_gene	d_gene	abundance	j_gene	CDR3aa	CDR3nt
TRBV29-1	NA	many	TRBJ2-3	CSVVGLLADTQYF	TGCAGCGTTGTTGGATTGTTGGCAGATACGCAGTATTTT
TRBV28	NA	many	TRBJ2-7	CASSPFWRYEQYF	TGTGCCAGCAGCCCGTTTTGGAGGTACGAGCAGTACTTC
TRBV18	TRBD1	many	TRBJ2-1	CASSPSTGNNEQFF	TGTGCCAGCTCACCTTCGACAGGGAACAATGAGCAGTTCTTC
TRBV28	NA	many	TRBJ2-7	CASSFDWGSESYEQYF	TGTGCCAGCAGTTTTGATTGGGGGTCCGAGTCCTACGAGCAGTACTTC
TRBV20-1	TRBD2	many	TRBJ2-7	CSARLLAGGSVPYEQYF	TGCAGTGCTAGATTACTAGCGGGAGGGTCTGTACCGTACGAGCAGTACTTC
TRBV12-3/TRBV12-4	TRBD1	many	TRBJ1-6	CASRQTGHRSPLHF	TGTGCCAGCAGGCAGACAGGGCATCGTTCACCCCTCCACTTT
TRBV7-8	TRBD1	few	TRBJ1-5	CASSLAGTGVGAQHF	TGTGCCAGCAGCCTAGCCGGGACAGGGGTGGGGGCCCAGCATTTT
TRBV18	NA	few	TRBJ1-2	CASSPPWIRPNYGYTF	TGTGCCAGCTCACCACCGTGGATTCGGCCAAACTATGGCTACACCTTC
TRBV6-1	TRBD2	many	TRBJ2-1	CASRLTSGVYNEQFF	TGTGCCAGCAGACTAACTAGCGGGGTCTACAATGAGCAGTTCTTC
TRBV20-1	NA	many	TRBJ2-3	CSARAGPDTQYF	TGCAGTGCTAGAGCGGGACCGGATACGCAGTATTTT
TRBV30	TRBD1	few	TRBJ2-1	CAWSGTGDNEQFF	TGTGCCTGGAGTGGGACAGGGGATAATGAGCAGTTCTTC
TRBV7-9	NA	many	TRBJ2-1	CASSLVVGENEQFF	TGTGCCAGCAGCTTAGTGGTCGGGGAAAATGAGCAGTTCTTC
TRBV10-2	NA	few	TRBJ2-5	CASSGTVKETQYF	TGCGCCAGCAGTGGGACAGTAAAAGAGACCCAGTACTTC
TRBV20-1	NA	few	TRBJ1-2	CSAHYGYTF	TGCAGTGCTCACTATGGCTACACCTTC
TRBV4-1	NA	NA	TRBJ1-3	CASSQGSSSGNTIYF	TGCGCCAGCAGCCAAGGGAGTAGCTCTGGAAACACCATATATTTT
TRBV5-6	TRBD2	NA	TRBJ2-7	CASSLAGGSPYEQYF	TGTGCCAGCAGCTTGGCGGGAGGGAGTCCCTACGAGCAGTACTTC
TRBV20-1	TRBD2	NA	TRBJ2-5	CSARDRASGRETQYF	TGCAGTGCTAGAGATCGGGCTAGCGGGAGAGAGACCCAGTACTTC
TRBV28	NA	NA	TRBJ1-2	CASSSVTWTVNYGYTF	TGTGCCAGCAGTTCGGTAACTTGGACAGTCAACTATGGCTACACCTTC
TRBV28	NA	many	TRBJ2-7	CASTTGSSYEQYF	TGTGCCAGCACCACCGGAAGCTCCTACGAGCAGTACTTC
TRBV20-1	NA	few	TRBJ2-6	CSARDIRAGANVLTF	TGCAGTGCTAGAGATATAAGGGCTGGGGCCAACGTCCTGACTTTC
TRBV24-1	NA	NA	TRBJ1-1	CATSQGKMNTEAFF	TGTGCCACCAGTCAGGGGAAAATGAACACTGAAGCTTTCTTT
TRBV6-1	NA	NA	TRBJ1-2	CASSPGGPGYTF	TGTGCCAGCAGCCCAGGAGGCCCTGGCTACACCTTC
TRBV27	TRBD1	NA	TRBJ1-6	CASSWGQGGSNNSPLHF	TGTGCCAGCAGTTGGGGACAGGGTGGGAGTAATAATTCACCCCTCCACTTT
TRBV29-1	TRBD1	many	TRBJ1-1	CSGGQGAEGAEAFF	TGCAGCGGGGGGCAGGGGGCGGAAGGCGCTGAAGCTTTCTTT
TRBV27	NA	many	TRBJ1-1	CASSSRSGDTEAFF	TGTGCCAGCAGTTCTCGGAGTGGGGACACTGAAGCTTTCTTT
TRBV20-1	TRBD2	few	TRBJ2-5	CSARDFLAGDQETQYF	TGCAGTGCTAGAGATTTTTTAGCGGGGGACCAAGAGACCCAGTACTTC
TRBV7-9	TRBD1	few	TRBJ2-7	CASSSTEDGTGSYEQYF	TGTGCCAGCAGCTCCACCGAGGACGGGACAGGAAGCTACGAGCAGTACTTC
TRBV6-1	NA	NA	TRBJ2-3	CAISDFPGTTPTDTQYF	TGTGCCATCAGTGATTTTCCGGGAACAACACCCACAGATACGCAGTATTTT
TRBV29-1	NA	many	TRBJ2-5	CSVASWAQETQYF	TGCAGCGTTGCATCCTGGGCGCAAGAGACCCAGTACTTC
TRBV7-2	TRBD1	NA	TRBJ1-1	CASSTRTGGLNTEAFF	TGTGCCAGCAGCACTAGGACAGGGGGCCTGAACACTGAAGCTTTCTTT
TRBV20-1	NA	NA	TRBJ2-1	CSAEEASRYNEQFF	TGCAGTGCGGAAGAGGCCAGCAGATACAATGAGCAGTTCTTC
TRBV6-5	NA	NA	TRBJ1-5	CASSLPLGNSNQPQHF	TGTGCCAGCAGTCTCCCGTTAGGAAATAGCAATCAGCCCCAGCATTTT
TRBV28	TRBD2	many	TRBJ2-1	CASSGLAGGWNEQFF	TGTGCCAGCAGTGGACTAGCGGGAGGGTGGAATGAGCAGTTCTTC
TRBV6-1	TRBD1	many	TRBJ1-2	CASSQGARGYTF	TGTGCCAGCAGTCAGGGGGCGCGGGGCTACACCTTC
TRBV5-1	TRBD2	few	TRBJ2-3	CASNMESSGSFGTDTQYF	TGCGCCAGCAATATGGAGTCTAGCGGGAGTTTCGGGACAGATACGCAGTATTTT
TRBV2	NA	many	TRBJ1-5	CASGSINQPQHF	TGTGCCAGCGGATCAATAAATCAGCCCCAGCATTTT
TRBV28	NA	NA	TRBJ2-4	CATMQEVIQYF	TGTGCCACCATGCAGGAAGTCATTCAGTACTTC
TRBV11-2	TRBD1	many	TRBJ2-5	CASTPQGARETQYF	TGTGCCAGCACCCCTCAGGGGGCGAGGGAGACCCAGTACTTC
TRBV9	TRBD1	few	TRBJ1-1	CASSGGQGARTEAFF	TGTGCCAGCAGCGGGGGACAGGGGGCGAGGACTGAAGCTTTCTTT
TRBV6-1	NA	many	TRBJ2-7	CASSPGTETYEQYF	TGTGCCAGCAGTCCTGGGACGGAAACCTACGAGCAGTACTTC
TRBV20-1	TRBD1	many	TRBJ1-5	CSVRQGRGNQPQHF	TGCAGTGTTCGACAGGGGAGAGGCAATCAGCCCCAGCATTTT
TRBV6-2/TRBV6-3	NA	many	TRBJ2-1	CATLRAGSYNEQFF	TGTGCCACCCTCCGGGCAGGGTCCTACAATGAGCAGTTCTTC
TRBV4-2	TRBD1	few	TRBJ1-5	CASSQVGPGQANQPQHF	TGTGCCAGCAGCCAAGTAGGGCCCGGACAGGCTAATCAGCCCCAGCATTTT
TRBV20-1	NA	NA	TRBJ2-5	CSARVSGQETQYF	TGCAGTGCTAGAGTAAGTGGACAAGAGACCCAGTACTTC
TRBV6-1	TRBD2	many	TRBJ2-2	CASRLAGVQAGELFF	TGTGCCAGCAGACTAGCGGGAGTTCAAGCCGGGGAGCTGTTTTTT
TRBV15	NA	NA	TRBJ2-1	CATSRDRASSSYNEQFF	TGTGCCACCAGCAGAGACCGAGCCTCGAGCTCCTACAATGAGCAGTTCTTC
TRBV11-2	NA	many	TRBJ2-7	CASGETDSYEQYF	TGTGCCAGCGGGGAGACGGATTCCTACGAGCAGTACTTC
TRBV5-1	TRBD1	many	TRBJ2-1	CASSTDRVYNEQFF	TGCGCCAGCAGCACTGACAGGGTCTACAATGAGCAGTTCTTC
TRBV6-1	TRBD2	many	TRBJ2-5	CASIRTSGRLEETQYF	TGTGCCAGCATCAGGACTAGCGGGAGACTCGAAGAGACCCAGTACTTC
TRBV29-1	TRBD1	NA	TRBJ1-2	CSVQPGQPYGYTF	TGCAGCGTTCAACCGGGACAGCCCTATGGCTACACCTTC
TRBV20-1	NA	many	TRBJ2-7	CSARQYEQYF	TGCAGTGCTAGACAATACGAGCAGTACTTC
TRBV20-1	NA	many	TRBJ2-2	CSARVSPSNTGELFF	TGCAGTGCTAGAGTTTCCCCCTCGAACACCGGGGAGCTGTTTTTT
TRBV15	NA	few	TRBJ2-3	CATSSSGDSTDTQYF	TGTGCCACCAGCAGTAGCGGAGATAGCACAGATACGCAGTATTTT
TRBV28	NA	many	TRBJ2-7	CASSFDTGSHEQYF	TGTGCCAGCAGTTTTGATACAGGGTCCCACGAGCAGTACTTC
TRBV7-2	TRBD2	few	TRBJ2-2	CASSASVSGRAYTGELFF	TGTGCCAGCAGCGCCTCAGTTAGCGGGAGGGCTTACACCGGGGAGCTGTTTTTT
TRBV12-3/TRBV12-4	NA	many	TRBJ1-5	CASSLSQGQPQHF	TGTGCCAGCAGTTTAAGTCAGGGGCAGCCCCAGCATTTT